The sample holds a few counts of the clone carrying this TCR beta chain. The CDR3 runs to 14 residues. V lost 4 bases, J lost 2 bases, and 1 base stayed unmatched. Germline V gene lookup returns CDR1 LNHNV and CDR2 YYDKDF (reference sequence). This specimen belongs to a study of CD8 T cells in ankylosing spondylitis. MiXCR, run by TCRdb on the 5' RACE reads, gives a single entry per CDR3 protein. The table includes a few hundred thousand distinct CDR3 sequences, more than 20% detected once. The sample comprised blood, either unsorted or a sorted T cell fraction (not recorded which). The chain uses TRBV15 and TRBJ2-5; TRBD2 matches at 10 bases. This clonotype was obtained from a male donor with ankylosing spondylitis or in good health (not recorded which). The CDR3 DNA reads TGTGCCACCAGCATAGCGGGGGGACAAGAGACCCAGTACTTC. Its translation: CATSIAGGQETQYF.